Below, 17 T cell receptor beta chains from the same sample are listed, as sequenced in a study of breast tumors, draining lymph nodes, adjacent tissues (dated by TCRdb to 2016 to 2017). The receptor library was made with multiplex PCR. These reads were obtained on an Illumina HiSeq 2000. TCRdb reanalyzed the raw reads on its own, using fastp at Q25 for trimming and MiXCR for clone calling, and kept in-frame beta chains. Every CDR3 protein is listed once, alongside the most common genes and DNA of its rows. Recorded for this sample are around 140,000 distinct CDR3 sequences; about 33% of them occurred a single time. 2.3% of the sample goes to the ten largest clones. Lymph node samples were obtained from the axillary draining lymph nodes of breast cancer patients. The sample taken for sequencing was axillary lymph node tissue. These receptors came from a female donor with breast cancer. Some clones in this sample may be carry-over from other donors' samples.

Note on this clonotype: Here the CDR3 omits its conserved ending phenylalanine or tryptophan, so a read error is the likely source. The genes are TRBV6-5 and TRBJ1-5; weak D call: TRBD1 (5 bases). The CDR3 sequence is 15 residues long. V was shortened by 5 bases and J by 1 base, with 12 bases between the two germline ends. The germline V gene encodes CDR1 MNHEY and CDR2 SVGAGI. The CDR3: CASSPQKGSNQPQHL. The CDR3 DNA sequence: TGTGCCAGCAGTCCCCAAAAGGGGAGCAATCAGCCCCAGCATCTT.

This clonotype showed up many times. This chain connects TRBV7-2 to TRBJ2-3; D may be TRBD1 (5 bases). Trimming stripped 5 bases from V and 1 base from J, with 16 bases between. In germline, CDR1 is SGHTA, CDR2 FQGNSA. This CDR3 is 16 amino acids long. CDR3 DNA sequence: TGTGCCAGCAGCGACGACAGACTCGGACGCACAGATACGCAGTATTTT. Its protein is CASSDDRLGRTDTQYF.

This clonotype was seen repeatedly, ten times or more. The chain recombines TRBV4-1 with TRBJ2-5; 7 bases line up with TRBD1. The CDR3 spans 17 residues. V lost 3 bases to trimming and J lost 2 bases; unmatched junction nucleotides: 12. CDR1 MGHRA and CDR2 YSYEKL come from the germline V gene. This CDR3 reads CASSHHATGDGQETQYF. The CDR3 DNA follows: TGCGCCAGCAGCCATCACGCCACAGGGGATGGGCAAGAGACCCAGTACTTC.

The V and J genes are TRBV7-2 and TRBJ1-3; D is unresolved. Looked up from germline, CDR1 is SGHTA and CDR2 is FQGNSA. The CDR3 has 18 amino acids. V was clipped by 8 bases and J by 3 bases, with 26 bases between them. CDR3 DNA sequence: TGTGCCAGCGGCCGGATTGGGGAGACAATCTCGTTTGGAAACACCATATATTTT. It codes for CASGRIGETISFGNTIYF.

In regard to this clonotype: Possible read error: a much larger clone is one base away. The gene calls are TRBV12-5 and TRBJ2-1; D could derive from TRBD1 or TRBD2 (5 bases each). The V end was cut by 3 bases, the J end by 8 bases, with 14 bases between. Germline assignment: CDR1 LGHNT and CDR2 FRNRAP. CDR3 length: 14 residues. The chain's CDR3 is CASGFVVRGDEQFF. CDR3 DNA sequence: TGTGCTAGTGGTTTCGTAGTACGAGGGGATGAGCAGTTCTTC.

This clonotype appeared many times. The rearrangement uses TRBV7-9 and TRBJ2-7; 10 bases align to TRBD1. CDR1 is SEHNR, CDR2 FQNEAQ, per germline (reference sequence). CDR3 length equals 18 residues. V dropped 1 base and J dropped 4; count of bases not matched to a gene: 13. Here the CDR3 reads CASSLVVGGRDRGYEQYF. The CDR3 DNA is TGTGCCAGCAGCTTAGTAGTTGGAGGGAGGGACAGGGGATACGAGCAGTACTTC.

This clonotype was counted at least ten times. A single base separates this from a much larger clone, so it may be a read error. J is TRBJ1-6 and V is TRBV20-1, with no clear D. CDR1 DFQATT and CDR2 SNEGSKA come from the germline V gene (reference sequence). The CDR3 is made up of 12 amino acids. CDR3 region: CSASAYNSPPHF. The CDR3 DNA reads TGCAGTGCCAGTGCCTATAATTCACCCCCCCACTTT.

V usage is TRBV6-5 and J usage is TRBJ1-1, with unresolved D. The CDR3 is 15 amino acids. Germline CDR1 MNHEY, CDR2 SVGAGI. Between the trimmed V and J ends, which lost 0 bases and 4 bases, there was a span of 12 bases. In DNA, the CDR3 is TGTGCCAGCAGTTACTCTCTCGGGTGGGCCACTGAAGCTTTCTTT. Protein: CASSYSLGWATEAFF.

Worth noting for this clonotype: One end of the junction does not line up with germline, which may come from a read error. The chain combines TRBV14 with TRBJ2-2, with TRBD2 as a possible D gene (5 bases). This CDR3 is 15 amino acids long. Germline V gene data show CDR1 as SGHDN and CDR2 as FVKESK. This chain's CDR3 is CASSRGYETTGEPFF. CDR3 coding DNA: TGTGCCAGCAGCCGAGGGTATGAGACCACCGGGGAGCCGTTTTTT.

This clonotype was detected many times. The rearrangement uses TRBV30 and TRBJ1-2, with D possibly being TRBD1 (5 bases). CDR1 is GTSNPN and CDR2 is SVGIG in the germline V gene (reference sequence). This CDR3 spans 13 amino acids. V lost 2 bases and J lost 8, with 15 bases in between. In DNA form, the CDR3 reads TGTGCCTGGAGTCCAGGGACCCTGGGCGGCTACACCTTC. Translating it yields CAWSPGTLGGYTF.

J is TRBJ2-3 and V is TRBV20-1, with a tentative D call TRBD2 (5 bases). Germline CDR1 is DFQATT and CDR2 is SNEGSKA (reference sequence). Trimming took 6 bases from V and 9 from J, leaving 25 bases between them. The CDR3 is made up of 15 amino acids. This CDR3 is CSAHPGEIAGRTQYF. CDR3 coding DNA: TGCAGTGCCCATCCCGGGGAAATCGCCGGTAGAACGCAGTATTTT.

This clonotype was detected ten times or more. The V and J genes are TRBV20-1 and TRBJ2-2; TRBD2 is a possible D gene (6 bases). V was cut by 0 bases and J by 6 bases, with 14 bases left in between. This CDR3 has 15 amino acids. Germline CDR1 and CDR2: DFQATT and SNEGSKA (reference sequence). The CDR3 spells CSARDGTSLSGELFF. In DNA, the CDR3 is TGCAGTGCTAGAGACGGGACTTCCCTATCCGGGGAGCTGTTTTTT.

The count of this clonotype is one. The gene calls are TRBV2 and TRBJ2-7, with TRBD1 matching over 11 bases. The length of the CDR3 is 16 residues. V trimming: 5 bases; J trimming: 6 bases; junction bases outside the gene matches: 12. Germline assignment: CDR1 SNHLY and CDR2 FYNNEI. As DNA, the CDR3 is TGTGCCAGCAGTTCGTCCGGGACAGGGGGACCATCCGAGCAGTACGTC. This gives the protein CASSSSGTGGPSEQYV.

The rearrangement joins TRBV25-1 to TRBJ1-6; 9 positions agree with TRBD1. Germline lookup yields CDR1 MGHDK and CDR2 SYGVNS. V was clipped by 6 bases and J by 7 bases; unmatched bases: 7. The CDR3 is made up of 15 amino acids. The CDR3 reads CASRAQGAKNSPLHF. CDR3 coding DNA: TGTGCCAGCAGAGCACAGGGGGCTAAGAATTCACCCCTCCACTTT. The variable domain in full, completed from reference TRBV25-1 and TRBJ1-6, reads EADIYQTPRYLVIGTGKKITLECSQTMGHDKMYWYQQDPGMELHLIHYSYGVNSTEKGDLSSESTVSRIRTEHFPLTLESARPSHTSQYLCASRAQGAKNSPLHFGNGTRLTVT.

This clonotype showed up many times. The chain combines TRBV2 with TRBJ2-2; 7 bases align to TRBD1. V dropped 4 bases and J dropped 6; count of bases not matched to a gene: 8. There are 15 residues in the CDR3. The germline CDR1 and CDR2 sequences are SNHLY and FYNNEI. In DNA form, the CDR3 reads TGTGCCAGCAGTGGCCAGGGGGTGTTTTCCGGGGAGCTGTTTTTT. Its protein is CASSGQGVFSGELFF.

This clonotype was seen at least ten times. This rearrangement joins TRBV4-1 to TRBJ2-5, with D possibly matching TRBD1 (6 bases). The ends were cut back, 2 bases at V and 4 bases at J, with 11 bases in the middle. The CDR3 length is 14 residues. CDR1 is MGHRA, CDR2 YSYEKL, per germline. The CDR3 spells CASSQRGSGETQYF. The CDR3 DNA sequence: TGCGCCAGCAGCCAAAGGGGGTCAGGAGAGACCCAGTACTTC.

The chain recombines TRBV18 with TRBJ2-3; D is perhaps TRBD2 (6 bases). This CDR3 spans 15 amino acids. V lost 6 bases, J lost 4 bases, and 17 bases lay in between. Germline V CDR1 and CDR2: KGHSH, LQKENI. CDR3 sequence reads: CASSLGGAGADTQYF. The DNA of the CDR3 is TGTGCCAGCTCGCTCGGCGGGGCTGGCGCAGATACGCAGTATTTT.